This entry lists 3 T cell receptor beta chains sequenced from one sample in a study of blood T cells in healthy people across ages. Sample-barcoded 5' priming and a J-beta primer mix drove a second PCR of roughly 7 to 11 cycles. TCRdb passed the 5' RACE reads through MiXCR, listing each CDR3 protein once. The top ten hold around 25% of the sample, which has roughly 730,000 distinct CDR3 sequences, around three fifths seen once. Material: blood. The receptors were gathered from a man in his forties in good health.

The chain joins TRBV15 to TRBJ2-1; D may match TRBD1 or TRBD2 (6 bases each). The germline V gene encodes CDR1 LNHNV and CDR2 YYDKDF (reference sequence). This CDR3 comprises 13 residues. The V end was cut by 8 bases, the J end by 7 bases, with 15 bases between. The DNA of the CDR3 is TGTGCCACCCTCGGGGGCCTAGGGAATGAGCAGTTCTTC. This translates into CATLGGLGNEQFF.

V usage is TRBV6-5 and J usage is TRBJ2-1; D may correspond to TRBD1 or TRBD2 (6 bases each). Trimming left V 0 bases short and J 6 bases short, with 12 bases between. The CDR3 has 15 residues. Germline V gene sequence: CDR1 MNHEY, CDR2 SVGAGI. This CDR3 reads CASSYSGGPSNEQFF. Here the CDR3 DNA reads TGTGCCAGCAGTTACTCGGGGGGCCCATCCAATGAGCAGTTCTTC.

The chain uses TRBV20-1 and TRBJ2-3, with 10 bases that match TRBD2. The V and J ends lost 7 bases and 1 base, in that order; junction bases with no gene match: 14. Germline CDR1 is DFQATT and CDR2 is SNEGSKA (reference sequence). The CDR3 length is 17 residues. This CDR3 reads CSGTSLAGAWGTDTQYF. CDR3 nucleotide sequence: TGCAGTGGGACGAGCCTAGCGGGAGCTTGGGGCACAGATACGCAGTATTTT.